This T cell receptor (beta chain) came from a study of cytomegalovirus exposure and HLA in healthy donors. Germline loops: CDR1 SGHTA, CDR2 FQGNSA. The CDR3 totals 15 residues. Trimming took 4 bases from V and 0 from J; bases not matched to a gene: 4. Use of 60 Vbeta and 13 Jbeta primers characterized the PCR. Clones were read by immunoSEQ multiplex PCR, and TCRdb kept only the in-frame ones, dropping some. The sample has 150,000 to 200,000 clones; approximately 70% are singletons. The clonotype originates from a man between 18 and 35 years old in good health and CMV-seropositive. The sequenced sample consisted of PBMCs. The chain links TRBV7-2 to TRBJ1-1; 8 nucleotides align to TRBD1. The CDR3 protein is CASSSETGVNTEAFF. CDR3 nucleotide sequence: TGTGCCAGCAGCTCCGAGACAGGGGTGAACACTGAAGCTTTCTTT.